Listed below are T cell receptor beta chains from one sample, sequenced in a study of T cell repertoires in cytomegalovirus infection. TCRdb itself ran the reads through MiXCR, one entry per CDR3 protein. The data show 500,000 to 600,000 distinct CDR3 sequences, 15% to 20% seen once. Sequencing input: CD8+ T cells from PBMCs. The receptors come from a human donor in good health (CMV status not recorded). Some clones in this sample may be carry-over from other donors' samples. The CDR3 runs from the conserved cysteine through the conserved F or W. D genes are given only for firm matches. Expanded clones get a size class; other rows say once, few or many, or leave the size out.

D gene	V gene	J gene	clone size	CDR3 protein	CDR3 DNA
TRBD2	TRBV28	TRBJ2-1	-	CASSLAGGNAQFF	TGTGCCAGCAGTTTAGCGGGAGGAAATGCGCAGTTCTTC
-	TRBV6-1	TRBJ2-7	few	CASSVRDGKYF	TGTGCCAGCAGCGTCCGGGACGGAAAGTACTTC
-	TRBV20-1	TRBJ1-5	few	CSARDPEGVSNQPQHF	TGCAGTGCTAGAGATCCGGAAGGGGTAAGCAATCAGCCCCAGCATTTT
-	TRBV28	TRBJ2-1	-	CASSWGVVGEQFF	TGTGCCAGCAGTTGGGGAGTAGTAGGTGAGCAGTTCTTC
-	TRBV4-1	TRBJ2-7	-	CASSQDIIEPYF	TGCGCCAGCAGCCAAGATATTATTGAGCCGTACTTC
TRBD2	TRBV7-9	TRBJ2-1	many	CASSSRGLAGSNEQFF	TGTGCCAGCAGTTCCCGGGGACTAGCGGGGAGCAATGAGCAGTTCTTC
TRBD1	TRBV27	TRBJ1-6	-	CASTAGTGENSPLHF	TGTGCCAGCACGGCCGGGACAGGAGAAAATTCACCCCTCCACTTT
TRBD2	TRBV4-2	TRBJ2-7	-	CASSQEWGGSNEQYF	TGTGCCAGCAGCCAAGAGTGGGGGGGAAGCAACGAGCAGTACTTC
-	TRBV28	TRBJ1-2	-	CASSLGTGGGTYGYTF	TGTGCCAGCAGTTTGGGTACAGGAGGAGGTACCTATGGCTACACCTTC
TRBD1	TRBV6-6	TRBJ2-7	-	CASSYAGRGQDEQYF	TGTGCCAGCAGTTACGCGGGCAGGGGGCAGGACGAGCAGTACTTC
TRBD1	TRBV11-2	TRBJ1-2	-	CASSLGVRDSPGNYGYTF	TGTGCCAGCAGCTTAGGTGTTAGGGACAGCCCAGGGAACTATGGCTACACCTTC
TRBD1	TRBV2	TRBJ1-2	many	CASSEARDRLYGYTF	TGTGCCAGCAGTGAAGCCAGGGACAGACTATATGGCTACACCTTC
TRBD1	TRBV4-2	TRBJ1-5	many	CASRQGTVRNQPQHF	TGTGCCAGCAGGCAAGGGACAGTTCGCAATCAGCCCCAGCATTTT
-	TRBV2	TRBJ2-1	many	CASSVPKDRENRVNEQFF	TGTGCCAGCAGTGTCCCCAAAGACCGGGAAAATCGGGTCAATGAGCAGTTCTTC
TRBD2	TRBV5-4	TRBJ2-1	few	CASSYRYPGLEHNEQFF	TGTGCCAGCAGCTACAGATATCCGGGACTAGAACACAATGAGCAGTTCTTC
-	TRBV5-4	TRBJ2-3	-	CASSLSVTDTQYF	TGTGCCAGCAGCCTCTCGGTCACAGATACGCAGTATTTT
-	TRBV10-2	TRBJ2-7	many	CASKDGTYEQYF	TGCGCCAGCAAGGACGGGACCTACGAGCAGTACTTC
-	TRBV25-1	TRBJ1-1	-	CASSFLVSTYAFF	TGTGCCAGCTCGTTTCTTGTTTCCACTTATGCTTTCTTT
-	TRBV28	TRBJ1-4	many	CASSSQRGATNEKLFF	TGTGCCAGCAGTTCCCAACGTGGGGCAACTAATGAAAAACTGTTTTTT
-	TRBV27	TRBJ2-4	few	CASSWDPTKNIQYF	TGTGCCAGCAGTTGGGACCCCACCAAAAACATTCAGTACTTC
-	TRBV2	TRBJ1-4	few	CASSGPTGAILEKLFF	TGTGCCAGCAGTGGTCCCACCGGGGCCATTCTTGAAAAACTGTTTTTT
-	TRBV7-9	TRBJ1-1	few	CASSFSEQGYTEAFF	TGTGCCAGCAGCTTTAGCGAACAGGGTTACACTGAAGCTTTCTTT
TRBD2	TRBV6-5	TRBJ2-1	few	CASSYFTSGNEQFF	TGTGCCAGCAGTTACTTCACTAGCGGGAATGAGCAGTTCTTC
TRBD1	TRBV25-1	TRBJ1-1	-	CASSRGLGAEAFF	TGTGCCAGCAGCAGGGGGCTAGGAGCTGAAGCTTTCTTT
-	TRBV27	TRBJ1-4	many	CARLGQPPNEKLFF	TGTGCCAGATTAGGACAGCCCCCGAATGAAAAACTGTTTTTT
-	TRBV12-3/TRBV12-4	TRBJ1-3	many	CASTPGAIYF	TGTGCCAGCACTCCGGGAGCCATATATTTT
-	TRBV7-3	TRBJ2-5	many	CASSLGARETQYF	TGTGCCAGCAGCTTAGGGGCCAGAGAGACCCAGTACTTC
-	TRBV2	TRBJ2-1	many	CASSETGYHEQFF	TGTGCCAGCAGTGAAACAGGGTATCATGAGCAGTTCTTC
-	TRBV11-2	TRBJ1-2	many	CASSPWGREENTSGYTF	TGTGCCAGCTCACCTTGGGGCAGGGAGGAGAATACGAGTGGCTACACCTTC
TRBD1	TRBV11-2	TRBJ2-5	many	CASSADRGVQETQYF	TGTGCCAGCAGCGCGGACAGGGGGGTCCAAGAGACCCAGTACTTC
-	TRBV27	TRBJ2-7	-	CASSSLFIAYEQYF	TGTGCCAGCAGTTCCCTCTTTATAGCCTACGAGCAGTACTTC
-	TRBV7-8	TRBJ2-1	many	CASSLNNEQFF	TGTGCCAGCAGCTTAAACAATGAGCAGTTCTTC
-	TRBV3-1	TRBJ2-2	-	CASSQDRGSPGELFF	TGTGCCAGCAGCCAAGATAGGGGCAGCCCTGGGGAGCTGTTTTTT
-	TRBV5-5	TRBJ1-5	few	CASSPGGGSQPQHF	TGTGCCAGCAGCCCCGGGGGGGGAAGTCAGCCCCAGCATTTT
-	TRBV6-5	TRBJ2-7	-	CASSYNGPSSYEQYF	TGTGCCAGCAGTTACAACGGGCCGAGCTCCTACGAGCAGTACTTC
-	TRBV19	TRBJ2-1	many	CASGLLLYNEQFF	TGTGCCAGTGGGCTCCTGCTATACAATGAGCAGTTCTTC
TRBD2	TRBV6-5	TRBJ2-5	few	CASSFAAGEQETQYF	TGTGCCAGCAGTTTTGCAGCGGGGGAACAAGAGACCCAGTACTTC
TRBD2	TRBV16	TRBJ2-5	few	CASRNPGLAGETQYF	TGTGCCAGCCGCAATCCGGGACTAGCGGGAGAGACCCAGTACTTC
TRBD1	TRBV10-2	TRBJ1-5	few	CASTGQGAHQPQHF	TGCGCCAGCACGGGACAGGGGGCCCATCAGCCCCAGCATTTT
-	TRBV7-9	TRBJ2-1	few	CASRLEGVDEQFF	TGTGCCAGCAGATTGGAGGGGGTCGATGAGCAGTTCTTC
-	TRBV20-1	TRBJ2-1	-	CSASGGVYNEQFF	TGCAGTGCTTCAGGAGGAGTTTACAATGAGCAGTTCTTC
-	TRBV12-3/TRBV12-4	TRBJ1-1	many	CASSQGHAGTNTEAFF	TGTGCCAGCAGTCAGGGACACGCGGGGACGAACACTGAAGCTTTCTTT
TRBD2	TRBV20-1	TRBJ2-1	few	CSAPPVLAGLYNEQFF	TGCAGTGCCCCCCCCGTCCTAGCGGGCCTTTACAATGAGCAGTTCTTC
-	TRBV6-5	TRBJ2-7	-	CASSYGPDSYEQYF	TGTGCCAGCAGTTACGGCCCCGACTCCTACGAGCAGTACTTC
TRBD1	TRBV7-8	TRBJ1-1	many	CASSLEQGAVEAFF	TGTGCCAGCAGCTTAGAACAGGGGGCCGTCGAGGCTTTCTTT
TRBD1	TRBV11-2	TRBJ1-5	many	CASSGGQSPQPQHF	TGTGCCAGCAGCGGGGGACAGAGTCCTCAGCCCCAGCATTTT
TRBD2	TRBV5-1	TRBJ2-7	-	CASSFSSGVYEQYF	TGCGCAAGCAGCTTCTCTAGCGGGGTTTACGAGCAGTACTTC
TRBD1	TRBV2	TRBJ1-5	many	CASSEVDRTSAVFMWNQPQHF	TGTGCCAGCAGTGAGGTGGACAGGACCTCGGCCGTGTTTATGTGGAATCAGCCCCAGCATTTT
-	TRBV6-2/TRBV6-3	TRBJ1-5	many	CASSYSYSNQPQHF	TGTGCCAGCAGTTACTCTTACAGCAATCAGCCCCAGCATTTT